This T cell receptor (beta chain) originates from a study of blood T cell repertoires in COVID-19. The overall study: Samples taken during acute and convalescent COVID-19 were collected in the United States, Italy and Spain. Sources were T cells, B-cell-depleted T cells, or PBMCs; the material itself was cDNA or gDNA.

Per the original data handling: By means of reference gene primer amplification, nucleated cell counts were estimated. Only in-frame clones appear in the TCRdb table, and some are missing; sequencing was by immunoSEQ multiplex PCR. D and trimming were read from the DNA, whereas the V and J calls and clone size are those reported in that table. The profile shows 89,000 or so clones, about 96% of them singletons. Trimming took 2 bases from V and 6 from J, leaving 8 bases between them. The CDR3 is 14 amino acids. Per the germline V gene, CDR1 is SGHTA and CDR2 is FQGNSA. The source material was peripheral blood. The chain carries TRBV7-2 and TRBJ1-6; perhaps TRBD1 as D (5 bases). The source is a human donor with active COVID-19. The donor label of this sample is uncertain. DNA for the CDR3: TGTGCCAGCAGCTTACCGACAGCTAATTCACCCCTCCACTTT. Translating it yields CASSLPTANSPLHF.